This TCR beta chain was recorded in a study of identical twins. This CDR3 comprises 13 residues. V lost 6 bases and J lost 7; bases outside the gene matches: 7. Germline CDR1 reads SQVTM; CDR2 reads ANQGSEA. TCRdb reprocessed the 5' RACE reads with MiXCR, giving one entry per CDR3 protein. The top ten hold around 1.6% of the sample, which has approximately 890,000 distinct CDR3 sequences, around 12% seen once. This sample was also put to use in a study of yellow fever vaccine responses in identical twins.

Sample: PBMCs. The rearrangement links TRBV29-1 to TRBJ2-2; 8 positions match TRBD2. The sequence derives from a woman under 30 in good health. The CDR3 bases are TGCAGCGTCGCCGGGACTAGAAACGGGGAGCTGTTTTTT. Translation gives CSVAGTRNGELFF.